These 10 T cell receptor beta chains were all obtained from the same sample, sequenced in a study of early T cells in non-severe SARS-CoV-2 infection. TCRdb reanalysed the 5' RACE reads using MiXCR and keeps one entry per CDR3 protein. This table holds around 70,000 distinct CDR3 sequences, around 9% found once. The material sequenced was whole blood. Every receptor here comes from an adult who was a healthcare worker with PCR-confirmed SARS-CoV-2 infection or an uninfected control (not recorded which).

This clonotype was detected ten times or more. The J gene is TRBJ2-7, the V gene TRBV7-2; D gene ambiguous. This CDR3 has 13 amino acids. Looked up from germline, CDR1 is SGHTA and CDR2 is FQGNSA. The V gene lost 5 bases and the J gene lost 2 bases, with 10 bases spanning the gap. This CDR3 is CASSLTLPYEQYF. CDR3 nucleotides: TGTGCCAGCAGCCTAACCCTACCCTACGAGCAGTACTTC.

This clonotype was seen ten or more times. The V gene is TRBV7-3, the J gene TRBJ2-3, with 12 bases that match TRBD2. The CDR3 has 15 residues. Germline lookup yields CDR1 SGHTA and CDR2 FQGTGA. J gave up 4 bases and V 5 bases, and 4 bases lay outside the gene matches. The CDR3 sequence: CASSLAGGPPDTQYF. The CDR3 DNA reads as TGTGCCAGCAGCCTAGCGGGAGGGCCTCCAGATACGCAGTATTTT.

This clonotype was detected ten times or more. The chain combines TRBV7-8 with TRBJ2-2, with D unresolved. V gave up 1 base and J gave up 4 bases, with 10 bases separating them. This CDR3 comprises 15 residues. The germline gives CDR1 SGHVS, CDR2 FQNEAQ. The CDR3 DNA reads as TGTGCCAGCAGCTTAGAAAGATGGGTCACCGGGGAGCTGTTTTTT. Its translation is CASSLERWVTGELFF.

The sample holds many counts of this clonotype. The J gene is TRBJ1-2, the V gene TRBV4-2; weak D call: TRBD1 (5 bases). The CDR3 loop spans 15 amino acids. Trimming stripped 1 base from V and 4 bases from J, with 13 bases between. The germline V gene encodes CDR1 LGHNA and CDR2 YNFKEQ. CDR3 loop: CASSQAPGLSYGYTF. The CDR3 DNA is TGTGCCAGCAGCCAAGCCCCAGGGTTGAGCTATGGCTACACCTTC.

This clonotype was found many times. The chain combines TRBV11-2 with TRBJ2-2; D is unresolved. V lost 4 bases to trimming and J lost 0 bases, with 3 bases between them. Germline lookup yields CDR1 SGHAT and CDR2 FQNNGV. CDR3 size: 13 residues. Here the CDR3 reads CASSSANTGELFF. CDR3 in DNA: TGTGCCAGCAGCTCAGCGAACACCGGGGAGCTGTTTTTT.

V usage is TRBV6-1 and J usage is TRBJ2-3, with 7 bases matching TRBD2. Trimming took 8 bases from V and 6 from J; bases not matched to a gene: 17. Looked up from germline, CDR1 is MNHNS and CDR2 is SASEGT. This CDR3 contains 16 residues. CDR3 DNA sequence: TGTGCCAGCTCTACCCGACTAGCCCTTGACGGGGATACGCAGTATTTT. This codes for CASSTRLALDGDTQYF.

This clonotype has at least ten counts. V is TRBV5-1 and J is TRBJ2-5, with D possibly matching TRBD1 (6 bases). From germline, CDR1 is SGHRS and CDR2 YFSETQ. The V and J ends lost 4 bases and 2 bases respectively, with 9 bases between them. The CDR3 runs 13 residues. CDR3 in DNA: TGCGCCAGCAGCGGCGGACAGCAAGAGACCCAGTACTTC. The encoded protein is CASSGGQQETQYF.

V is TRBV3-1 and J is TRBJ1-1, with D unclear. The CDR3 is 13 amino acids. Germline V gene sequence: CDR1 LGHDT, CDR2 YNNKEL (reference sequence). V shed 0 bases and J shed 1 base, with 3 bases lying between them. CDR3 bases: TGTGCCAGCAGCCAAGAGCAGAACACTGAAGCTTTCTTT. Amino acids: CASSQEQNTEAFF.

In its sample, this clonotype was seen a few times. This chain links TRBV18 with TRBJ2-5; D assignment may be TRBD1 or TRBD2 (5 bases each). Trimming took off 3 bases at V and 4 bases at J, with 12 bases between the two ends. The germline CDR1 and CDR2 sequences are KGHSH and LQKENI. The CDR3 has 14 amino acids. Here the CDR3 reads CASSPTGLGETQYF. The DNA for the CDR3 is TGTGCCAGCTCACCGACGGGGCTCGGAGAGACCCAGTACTTC.

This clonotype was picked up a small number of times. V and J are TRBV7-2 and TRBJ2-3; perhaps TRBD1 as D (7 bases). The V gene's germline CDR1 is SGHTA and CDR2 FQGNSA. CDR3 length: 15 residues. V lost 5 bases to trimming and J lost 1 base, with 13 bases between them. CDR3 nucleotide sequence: TGTGCCAGCAGCCGGACAGGCGGGGGCACAGATACGCAGTATTTT. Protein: CASSRTGGGTDTQYF.